The following is a TCR beta chain sequence with its context. The antigen it recognizes is unknown. Base qualities were left out, and no much larger clone turns up one base away. TCRbeta CDR3 regions were amplified from genomic DNA by means of the immunoSEQ Assay, a bias-controlled multiplex PCR. The authors processed their data as follows. Nucleated cell counts per sample were estimated from amplification of reference gene primers within the assay. To quantify the absolute abundance of each unique TCRbeta CDR3 rearrangement, sequence reads were collapsed and filtered. For each sample, productive Simpson clonality was calculated as the square root of Simpson's diversity index across productive rearrangements. TCRdb retrieved this table from immuneACCESS and kept in-frame rearrangements only. Not all clones are present; in checked studies, unresolved V genes account for under half, and no reason is known for the remainder. That table is the source of V, J and clone size, and D and trimming were worked out from the DNA. The sample data list 200,000 to 250,000 clones, and 88% of these were observed just once. The leading ten clones occupy roughly 2.8% of the sample.

The data originate from a study of blood T cell repertoires in COVID-19 (TCRdb year 2020). Regarding the study in general: Collaborator samples came from the United States, Italy and Spain and covered acute and convalescent phases of COVID-19. The prospective study material was composed of cDNA or gDNA derived from T cells, B-cell-depleted T cells, or PBMCs. Deeply sampled blood TCRbeta repertoires from subjects exposed to, actively infected with, or recovered from COVID-19 were included in the dataset. A freely available public database, intended as a resource for researchers studying the immune response to SARS-CoV-2, is where the repertoires were released. Samples came from the ongoing ImmuneRACE study (first 160 participants) plus 1,254 subjects from 6 global collaborators. The sample metadata nearly always contained a de-identified subject ID, COVID-19 status, age in years and sex. Where available, HLA class I and class II types were taken from metadata supplied by the sample provider and were not determined by assay-based typing. Study-level results and caveats: The quantity of clinical and demographic metadata differed by source and by participant and was supplied without curation.

Enrolling through a virtual design, the prospective study's participants ranged in age from roughly 18 to 89 years and lived across about two dozen United States geographic areas. Cohort assignment in the prospective study relied on participant-reported clinical history from a screening survey and a study questionnaire. For ImmuneRACE Cohort 3, a participant was defined as recovered based on two consecutive negative NP/OP PCR tests, clearance by a healthcare professional, or resolution of symptoms. Mobile phlebotomists in the prospective study collected whole blood, serum and a nasopharyngeal or oropharyngeal swab from every participant. Over a roughly 2-month period, participants in the prospective study had the option of providing additional blood draws and questionnaires. Blood samples from the prospective study were shipped frozen or at room temperature prior to DNA extraction. V has 1 base trimmed and J has 4 bases trimmed; junction bases matching no gene number 4. CDR1 is given as LNHDA and CDR2 as SQIVND, both from the germline V gene (reference sequence). Inclusive of the bounding cysteine and phenylalanine, the CDR3 is 14 residues long. Just CDR3 DNA is preserved here, 42 bases in frame from base 1.

The clonotype comes from a woman younger than 45 who had recovered from COVID-19. This chain joins TRBV19 to TRBJ2-7; 7 bases in the middle match TRBD1. Sequencing was carried out using PBMCs or T cells enriched from blood (not recorded which). The CDR3 is CASSIGQGKYEQYF. The sequence in DNA is TGTGCCAGTAGTATAGGACAGGGAAAATACGAGCAGTACTTC.